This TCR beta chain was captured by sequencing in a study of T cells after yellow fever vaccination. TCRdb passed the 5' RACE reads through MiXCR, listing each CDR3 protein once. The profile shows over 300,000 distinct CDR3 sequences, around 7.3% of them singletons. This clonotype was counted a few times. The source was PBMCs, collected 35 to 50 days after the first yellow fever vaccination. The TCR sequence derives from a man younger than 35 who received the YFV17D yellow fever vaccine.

CDR3 region: CASSVHAKGVLRETQYF. The CDR3 DNA follows: TGTGCCAGCAGCGTTCACGCTAAGGGGGTATTGCGGGAGACCCAGTACTTC. This chain joins TRBV9 and TRBJ2-5, with D perhaps matching TRBD1 (6 bases). V was trimmed by 2 bases and J by 5 bases, leaving 22 bases between them. This CDR3 has 17 residues. Germline values: CDR1 SGDLS, CDR2 YYNGEE.